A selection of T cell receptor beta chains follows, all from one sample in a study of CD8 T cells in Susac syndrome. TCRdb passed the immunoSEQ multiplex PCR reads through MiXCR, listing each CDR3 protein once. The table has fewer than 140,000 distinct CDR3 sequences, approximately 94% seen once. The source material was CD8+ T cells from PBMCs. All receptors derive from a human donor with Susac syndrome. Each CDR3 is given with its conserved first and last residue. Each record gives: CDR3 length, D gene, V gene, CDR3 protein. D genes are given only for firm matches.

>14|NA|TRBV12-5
CASGLGDGTYEQYF
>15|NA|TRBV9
CASSPRGLTDNEQFF
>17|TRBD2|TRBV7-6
CASSFPLTSGGANTQYF
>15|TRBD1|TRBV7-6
CASSETTGPDYGYTF
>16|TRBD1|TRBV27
CASSFRDRGPTDTQYF
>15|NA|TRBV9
CASSSGSGAGQPQHF
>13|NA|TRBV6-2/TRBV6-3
CASSYQDGNEQYF
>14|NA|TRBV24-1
CATSERGYNQPQHF
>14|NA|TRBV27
CASSLIAVNSPLHF
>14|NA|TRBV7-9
CASSLQGGSYEQYF
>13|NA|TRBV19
CASGETPSNEQFF
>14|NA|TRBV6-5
CASSLQGFNQPQHF
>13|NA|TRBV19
CASSWDGAYEQYF
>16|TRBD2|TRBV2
CASSARALAFRETQYF
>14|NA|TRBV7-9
CASSPTDRTDTQYF
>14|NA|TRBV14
CASSQVDRQAEAFF
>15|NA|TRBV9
CASSIPSKGRNGYTF
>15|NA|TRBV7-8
CASSETSRRHNEQFF
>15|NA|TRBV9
CASSVGGGSYNIQYF
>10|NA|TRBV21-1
CAIRGGNQYF
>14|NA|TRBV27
CASRGVGGYNEQFF
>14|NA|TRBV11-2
CASSLVGGRNEQFF
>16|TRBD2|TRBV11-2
CASSLFSGGTQETQYF
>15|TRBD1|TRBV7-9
CASSSLDRGGYEQYF
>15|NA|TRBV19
CASSIPQVGNTEAFF
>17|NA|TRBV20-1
CSAHEDRKKRTNEKLFF
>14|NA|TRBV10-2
CASSESGPNQPQHF
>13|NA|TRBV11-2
CACASGVINEQYF
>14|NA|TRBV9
CASSAWTRADTQYF
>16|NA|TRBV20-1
CSAIIPDGTTNEKLFF
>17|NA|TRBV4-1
CASSPTPSTGSNNEQFF
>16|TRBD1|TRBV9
CASSVVGTGEPNEQFF
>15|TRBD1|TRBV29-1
CSVEATGWTGQEQYF
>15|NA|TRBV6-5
CASTQYSLEREKLFF
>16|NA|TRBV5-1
CASSLEGGGTTYEQYF
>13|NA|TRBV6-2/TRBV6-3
CASSLGSSDTQYF
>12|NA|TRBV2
CASSEWVYEQYF
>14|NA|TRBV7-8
CASSSRDWNTEAFF
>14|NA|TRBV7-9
CASSHPSSTGELFF
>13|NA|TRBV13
CASSSGSGEKLFF
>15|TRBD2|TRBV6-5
CASSPIAGTQETQYF
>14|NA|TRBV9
CASSADWEQETQYF
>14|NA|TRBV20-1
CSARVPGDRYGYTF
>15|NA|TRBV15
CATSRGWGTNEKLFF
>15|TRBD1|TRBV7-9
CASSLVGGGIQPQHF
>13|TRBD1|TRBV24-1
CATRDRGNTEAFF
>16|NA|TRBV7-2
CASSLEVADSSYEQYF
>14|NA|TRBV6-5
CASSYASMNTEAFF
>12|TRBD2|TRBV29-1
CSDGGGVDTQYF
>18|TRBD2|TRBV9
CASSVERGRGGRTDTQYF
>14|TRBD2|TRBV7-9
CASSRLAGGLTQYF
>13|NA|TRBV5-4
CASRPWGTGELFF
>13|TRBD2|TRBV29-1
CSSLREGPNEQFF
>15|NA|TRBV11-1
CASSYTGDSRYEQYF
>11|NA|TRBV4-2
CASSEEGKLFF
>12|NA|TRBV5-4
CASSGQSETQYF
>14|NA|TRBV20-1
CSARARPTNYGYTF
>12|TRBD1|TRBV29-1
CSVEDPTGGAFF
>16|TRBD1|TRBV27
CASSPSRDRGPETQYF
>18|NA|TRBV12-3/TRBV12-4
CASSPDLTQWHPNYGYTF